The 14 T cell receptor beta chains listed next were all sequenced from one sample in a study of cytomegalovirus exposure and HLA in healthy donors. Sequencing used immunoSEQ multiplex PCR; TCRdb keeps in-frame clones, though not all of them. This sample has around 230,000 clones, with approximately 83% found just once. The sequencing sample was made of PBMCs. The source of these receptors is a woman under 40 in good health and CMV-seropositive.

The gene calls are TRBV5-1 and TRBJ1-2, with TRBD1 as a possible D gene (6 bases). The V and J ends lost 6 bases and 6 bases respectively, with 21 bases between them. The CDR3 spans 15 residues. CDR1 SGHRS and CDR2 YFSETQ come from the germline V gene. The CDR3 reads CASTLGQGLFNGYTF. The CDR3 DNA is TGCGCCAGCACCCTGGGCCAGGGGCTGTTCAATGGCTACACCTTC. Full variable domain (missing parts from reference TRBV5-1 and TRBJ1-2): KAGVTQTPRYLIKTRGQQVTLSCSPISGHRSVSWYQQTPGQGLQFLFEYFSETQRNKGNFPGRFSGRQFSNSRSEMNVSTLELGDSALYLCASTLGQGLFNGYTFGSGTRLTVV.

This chain links TRBV6-5 with TRBJ2-5, with 8 bases lining up with TRBD1. From germline, CDR1 is MNHEY and CDR2 SVGAGI. This CDR3 comprises 14 residues. V was pared by 4 bases and J by 5 bases, with 6 bases of the junction left unmatched. CDR3 sequence (DNA): TGTGCCAGCAGTTTAAACAGGGGGTCGGAGACCCAGTACTTC. Amino acid sequence: CASSLNRGSETQYF.

The V and J genes are TRBV5-1 and TRBJ1-3, with D unclear. The V end lost 4 bases, the J end lost 0 bases, and 14 bases lay between the germline ends. This CDR3 comprises 16 residues. CDR1 is SGHRS and CDR2 is YFSETQ in the germline V gene. The CDR3 nucleotides read TGCGCCAGCAGCCGCGACGGAGAACCCTCTGGAAACACCATATATTTT. This translates into CASSRDGEPSGNTIYF.

The chain couples TRBV4-1 to TRBJ1-1; D is possibly TRBD1 (6 bases). The CDR3 extends over 15 amino acids. Trimming left V 4 bases short and J 5 bases short, with 17 bases between. Germline lookup yields CDR1 MGHRA and CDR2 YSYEKL. The CDR3 sequence is CASSRPGELGTEAFF. CDR3 DNA: TGCGCCAGCAGCCGACCAGGGGAGCTAGGTACTGAAGCTTTCTTT.

This chain uses TRBV5-6 with TRBJ2-1; D ambiguous. This CDR3 has 17 residues. Trimming removed 4 bases from V and 2 bases from J, with 19 bases in between. In germline, CDR1 is SGHDT, CDR2 YYEEEE. The CDR3 reads CASSPGVDPITYNEQFF. The CDR3 DNA is TGTGCCAGCAGCCCAGGCGTAGACCCAATTACCTACAATGAGCAGTTCTTC.

The chain is built from TRBV6-1 and TRBJ1-1, with D possibly matching TRBD1 (6 bases). Germline V lookup: CDR1 MNHNS, CDR2 SASEGT. The V end was cut by 5 bases, the J end by 0 bases, with 13 bases between. The CDR3 consists of 15 residues. This CDR3 reads CASSPNQGLNTEAFF. The DNA for the CDR3 is TGTGCCAGCAGTCCAAATCAGGGGTTGAACACTGAAGCTTTCTTT.

The gene calls are TRBV2 and TRBJ2-7, with no clear D. Trimming removed 5 bases from V and 3 bases from J, with 5 bases in between. CDR1 and CDR2 from the germline V gene are SNHLY and FYNNEI. The CDR3 contains 11 residues. The CDR3 DNA reads as TGTGCCAGCAGTCCTAACTACGAGCAGTACTTC. Its protein product is CASSPNYEQYF.

The V gene is TRBV19, the J gene TRBJ2-2; tentatively, D is TRBD1 (5 bases). V lost 8 bases to trimming and J lost 1 base, with 11 bases between them. The CDR3 is 14 residues long. CDR1 and CDR2 (germline): LNHDA, SQIVND (reference sequence). Here the CDR3 DNA reads TGTGCCAGTCGACAGACTTTGAACACCGGGGAGCTGTTTTTT. It specifies CASRQTLNTGELFF.

This clone was counted a few times. This chain links TRBV10-1 with TRBJ1-1; no clear D gene. Trimming removed 3 bases from V and 3 bases from J, with 8 bases in between. This CDR3 region has 13 residues. The germline gives CDR1 WNHNN, CDR2 SYGVQD (reference sequence). Here the CDR3 reads CASSDREDTEAFF. DNA for the CDR3: TGCGCCAGCAGTGATAGGGAGGACACTGAAGCTTTCTTT.

The chain is built from TRBV6-6 and TRBJ2-2, with D possibly TRBD2 on 5 matching bases. Trimming removed 6 bases at V and 7 bases at J, with 18 bases between. The CDR3 extends over 15 amino acids. Germline V gene sequence: CDR1 MNHNY, CDR2 SVGAGI (reference sequence). DNA of the CDR3: TGTGCCAGCAGCTCAACTGGTCCCCGGGGCGGGGAGCTGTTTTTT. Amino acids: CASSSTGPRGGELFF.

V and J are TRBV18 and TRBJ1-2; weak D call: TRBD1 (5 bases). The CDR3 has 14 residues. The germline gives CDR1 KGHSH, CDR2 LQKENI. Trimming shortened V by 2 bases and J by 5 bases, and 12 bases separated the two germline ends. CDR3 sequence: CASSPGHVQYGYTF. In DNA, the CDR3 is TGTGCCAGCTCACCAGGACACGTCCAATATGGCTACACCTTC.

The chain carries TRBV7-4 and TRBJ1-2, with 7 bases identical to TRBD1. V gave up 4 bases and J gave up 4 bases; unmatched junction bases: 9. Germline assignment: CDR1 SGHVT and CDR2 SQSDAQ. The CDR3 is made up of 15 amino acids. The CDR3 DNA follows: TGTGCCAGCAGCTGCCTACAGGGGATTCCCTATGGCTACACCTTC. Amino acids: CASSCLQGIPYGYTF.

The chain uses TRBV6-5 and TRBJ2-6, with D perhaps matching TRBD2 (6 bases). The CDR3 contains 15 residues. Between the trimmed V and J ends, which lost 5 bases and 4 bases, there was a span of 12 bases. CDR1 MNHEY and CDR2 SVGAGI come from the germline V gene. CDR3 sequence: CASSRGGAGANVLTF. The CDR3 nucleotides are TGTGCCAGCAGTCGCGGCGGGGCCGGGGCCAACGTCCTGACTTTC.

This clone was counted once. This chain connects TRBV28 to TRBJ2-3; 8 nucleotides match TRBD2. The V gene's germline CDR1 is MDHEN and CDR2 SYDVKM. V shed 2 bases and J 8 bases; nucleotides not matched to a gene: 6. CDR3 size: 14 residues. The CDR3 region has the DNA TGTGCCAGCAGTTTAAGAGCGGGAGAGCCTACGCAGTATTTT. It is translated as CASSLRAGEPTQYF.